This T cell receptor beta chain is drawn from a study of CD8 T cell repertoires and HIV-1 epitope variants. Across the study: T cells were stimulated with Twenty-five Gag and Nef peptides separately. Equal numbers of autologous T cell-negative cells presented antigen to enriched T cells.

Germline loops: CDR1 SGHTA, CDR2 FQGNSA. Trimming took 3 bases from V and 9 from J; bases not matched to a gene: 13. The CDR3 contains 18 residues. Study-wide findings and caveats: No clonotypes responded to the TAALDMSHF plasma variant; a few recognized KF9, one HW9. Most of the nine antigen-specific clonotypes appeared cross-reactive to autologous or escape variants.

Clones were sequenced by immunoSEQ multiplex PCR, and TCRdb holds only the in-frame ones, with some missing. The repertoire includes 4,500 to 6,000 clones, about 61% of them detected once, and approximately 39% sits in the top ten. On this clone: Its antigen remains unidentified.

V and J are TRBV7-2 and TRBJ2-1; 14 nucleotides line up with TRBD2. Sequencing was done on a sample of cultured CD8+ T cells derived from PBMCs. This receptor was taken from a male donor with HIV. In nucleotides, the CDR3 is TGTGCCAGCAGCTTTTTCCGTACCGGACTAGCGGGAGGAAGTGAGCAGTTCTTC. This translates into CASSFFRTGLAGGSEQFF.